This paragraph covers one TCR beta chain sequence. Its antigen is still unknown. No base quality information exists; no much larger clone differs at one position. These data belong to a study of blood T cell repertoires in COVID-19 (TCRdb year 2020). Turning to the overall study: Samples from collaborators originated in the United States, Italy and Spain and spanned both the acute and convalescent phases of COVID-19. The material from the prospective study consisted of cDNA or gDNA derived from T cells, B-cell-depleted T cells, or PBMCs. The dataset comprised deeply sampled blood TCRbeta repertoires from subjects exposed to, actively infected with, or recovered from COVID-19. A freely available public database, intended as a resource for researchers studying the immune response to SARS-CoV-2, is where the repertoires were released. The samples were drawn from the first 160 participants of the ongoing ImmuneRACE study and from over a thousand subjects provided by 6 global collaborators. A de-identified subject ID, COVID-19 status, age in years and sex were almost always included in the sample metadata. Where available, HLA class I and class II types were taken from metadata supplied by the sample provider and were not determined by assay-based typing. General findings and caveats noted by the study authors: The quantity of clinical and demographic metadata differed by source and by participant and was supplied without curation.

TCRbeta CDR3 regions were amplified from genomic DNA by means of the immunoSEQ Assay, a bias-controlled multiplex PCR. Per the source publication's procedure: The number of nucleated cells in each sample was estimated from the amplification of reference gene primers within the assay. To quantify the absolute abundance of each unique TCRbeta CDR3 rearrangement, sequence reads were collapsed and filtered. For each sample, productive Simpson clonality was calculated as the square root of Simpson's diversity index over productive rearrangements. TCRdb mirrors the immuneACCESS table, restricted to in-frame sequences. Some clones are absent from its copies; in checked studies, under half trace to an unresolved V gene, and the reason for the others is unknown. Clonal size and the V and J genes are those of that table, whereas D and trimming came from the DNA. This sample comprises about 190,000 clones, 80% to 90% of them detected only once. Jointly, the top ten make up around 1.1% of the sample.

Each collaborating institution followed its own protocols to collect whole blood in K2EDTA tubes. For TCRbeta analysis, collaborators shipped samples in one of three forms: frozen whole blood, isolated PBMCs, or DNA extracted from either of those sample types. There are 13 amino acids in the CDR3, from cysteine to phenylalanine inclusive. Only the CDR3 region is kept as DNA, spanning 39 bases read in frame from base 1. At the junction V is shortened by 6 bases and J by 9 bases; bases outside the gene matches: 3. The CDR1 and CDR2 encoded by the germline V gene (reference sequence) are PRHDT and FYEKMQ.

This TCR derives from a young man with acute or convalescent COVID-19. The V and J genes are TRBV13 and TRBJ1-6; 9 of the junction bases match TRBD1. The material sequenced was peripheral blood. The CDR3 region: CASSRTGVSPLHF. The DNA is TGTGCCAGCAGTCGGACAGGGGTTTCACCCCTCCACTTT.